The entry below describes one T cell receptor beta chain. Its antigen is undetermined. The entry originates in a study of T cell responses to AZD1222 COVID-19 vaccine. Notes on the study in general: Receipt of two AZD1222 doses was followed by a rise in Spike-specific TCR breadth and depth. CD4 TCRs covered the whole spike, strongest at regions 160-218 and 743-854. In a largely white British group with more females than males, clonal diversity was possibly underestimated.

The CDR3 has 16 amino acids. With 4 bases removed from V and 0 bases from J, the gap between germline ends came to 14 bases. Germline values: CDR1 SGHKS, CDR2 YYEKEE (reference sequence). The table came from immunoSEQ multiplex PCR; TCRdb's copy has only in-frame clones and leaves some out. The data contain 90,000 to 150,000 clones, around 90% of them singletons. Source: peripheral blood, taken on day 0 of AZD1222 vaccination. The TCR originated in an adult in good health. This chain joins TRBV5-5 and TRBJ1-5, with D perhaps matching TRBD1 (6 bases). The CDR3 sequence is CASSGNQGYSNQPQHF. The CDR3, as DNA: TGTGCCAGCAGCGGAAACCAGGGGTATAGCAATCAGCCCCAGCATTTT.